The source of this T cell receptor beta chain is a study of blood T cell repertoires in COVID-19. Study at large: In each case, the material was cDNA or gDNA derived from T cells, B-cell-depleted T cells, or PBMCs.

The junction had 9 bases not matched to a gene; V was cut back by 6 bases and J by 7 bases. CDR3 length: 14 amino acids. CDR1 is SNHLY and CDR2 is FYNNEI in the germline V gene. Original processing methods: The assay estimated nucleated cells by amplifying reference gene primers. The protocol was immunoSEQ multiplex PCR, while the TCRdb copy is restricted to in-frame clones and leaves out a portion. Clonal size and the V and J genes are those of that table, whereas D and trimming came from the DNA. The sample has more than 95,000 clones, roughly 82% seen once. The source material was peripheral blood. V is TRBV2 and J is TRBJ1-5; 7 bases agree with TRBD1. The clonotype was recovered from a man in his fifties or sixties with acute or convalescent COVID-19. DNA of the CDR3: TGTGCCAGCAGGGGGGACAGCGAAAAACAGCCCCAGCATTTT. It translates to CASRGDSEKQPQHF.